Each of the 6 T cell receptor beta chains below was sequenced from the same sample in a study of T cells expressing NK-cell markers. TCRdb reprocessed the 5' RACE reads and reports one entry per CDR3 protein, with no DNA. The sample's table shows approximately 170,000 distinct CDR3 sequences. The sequenced sample consisted of blood T cells: a sorted CD56 or NKG2C T cell subset, CD4+ or CD8+ T cells, or bulk PBMC T cells (not recorded which). The origin of the receptors is a man aged 18 to 69 in good health.

V is TRBV2 and J is TRBJ2-1; there is no DNA to check the TCRdb D call of TRBD1. CDR3 length: 16 amino acids. CDR1 is SNHLY and CDR2 is FYNNEI in the germline V gene. The CDR3 here is CATHFSRTGDYNEQFF. The variable domain in full, with the rest retrieved from reference TRBV2 and TRBJ2-1, is EPEVTQTPSHQVTQMGQEVILRCVPISNHLYFYWYRQILGQKVEFLVSFYNNEISEKSEIFDDQFSVERPDGSNFTLKIRSTKLEDSAMYFCATHFSRTGDYNEQFFGPGTRLTVL.

This sequence joins TRBV6-5 and TRBJ1-6. Per the germline V gene, CDR1 is MNHEY and CDR2 is SVGAGI. The CDR3 loop spans 15 amino acids. CDR3 protein: CASSYREFLNSPLHF.

This sequence joins TRBV3-1 and TRBJ1-2. The CDR3 extends over 14 amino acids. Germline CDR1 and CDR2: LGHDT and YNNKEL (reference sequence). CDR3 region: CASSQDRFTYGYTF.

The chain carries TRBV5-1 and TRBJ1-1. CDR3 length: 14 residues. Germline CDR1 SGHRS, CDR2 YFSETQ. The CDR3 region is CASSLLTADTEAFF.

The genes are TRBV29-1 and TRBJ2-5; TCRdb's assignment of TRBD1 cannot be checked, as there is no DNA. From germline, CDR1 is SQVTM and CDR2 ANQGSEA. This CDR3 region has 17 residues. CDR3 sequence reads: CSATPSGTPGGEETQYF.

CDR3 sequence: CASSFPTGQVNTEAFF. This chain links TRBV28 with TRBJ1-1; TCRdb gives TRBD1 as the D gene, but with no DNA this cannot be confirmed. Looked up from germline, CDR1 is MDHEN and CDR2 is SYDVKM. The CDR3 spans 16 residues. Together with reference TRBV28 and TRBJ1-1, the CDR3 gives the full variable domain: DVKVTQSSRYLVKRTGEKVFLECVQDMDHENMFWYRQDPGLGLRLIYFSYDVKMKEKGDIPEGYSVSREKKERFSLILESASTNQTSMYLCASSFPTGQVNTEAFFGQGTRLTVV.